The clone carrying this T cell receptor beta chain was counted once. The data were obtained in a study of blood T cell repertoires in COVID-19. Looking at the study overall: The United States, Italy and Spain were the sources of the acute and convalescent COVID-19 samples.

Original data processing: Nucleated cell number was recorded as an estimate derived from reference gene primer amplification. Clones were read by immunoSEQ multiplex PCR, and TCRdb kept only the in-frame ones, dropping some. From that table come the V and J calls and clone size; the DNA was used to work out D and trimming. Of roughly 300,000 clones in the sample, about 90% were seen once. This CDR3 comprises 14 residues. CDR1 is LNHNV, CDR2 YYDKDF, per germline (reference sequence). V was shortened by 0 bases and J by 4 bases, with 9 bases between the two germline ends. The source is a woman in her twenties or thirties with COVID-19, enrolled during active disease. The sequenced material came from peripheral blood. V gene TRBV15 combines with J gene TRBJ1-2; TRBD1 might be the D (5 bases). CDR3 sequence: CATSRDSGIYGYTF. Here the CDR3 DNA reads TGTGCCACCAGCAGAGATTCAGGGATCTATGGCTACACCTTC.